One TCR beta chain is described in this entry. Its antigen is not known. The sample belongs to a study of shared clonotypes between healthy human individuals. Study-wide results and limits: Sorted-subset sequencing was shown by rarefaction to be incomplete despite large depth.

The study separated CD4+ cells into CD45RA+ naive and CD45RA-negative memory subsets. Trimming left V 3 bases short and J 6 bases short, with 11 bases between. The CDR3 consists of 14 residues. Germline assignment: CDR1 MNHEY and CDR2 SMNVEV (reference sequence). Sorted-subset replicate PCRs used about 200 ng of genomic DNA. This amount corresponded to approximately 30,000 T cell genomes. Only in-frame clones appear in the TCRdb table, and some are missing; sequencing was by immunoSEQ multiplex PCR. The sample lists around 2,000,000 clones, 85% to 95% occurring once. The chain carries TRBV27 and TRBJ2-2; perhaps TRBD2 as D (6 bases). The specimen was naive CD4+ T cells sorted from blood. Regarding subset: CD45RA+ positively selected. This clonotype originated in a man aged 18 to 35 in good health. The CDR3 region is CASSLSGGSGELFF. CDR3 nucleotides: TGTGCCAGCAGTTTGAGTGGAGGGTCCGGGGAGCTGTTTTTT.